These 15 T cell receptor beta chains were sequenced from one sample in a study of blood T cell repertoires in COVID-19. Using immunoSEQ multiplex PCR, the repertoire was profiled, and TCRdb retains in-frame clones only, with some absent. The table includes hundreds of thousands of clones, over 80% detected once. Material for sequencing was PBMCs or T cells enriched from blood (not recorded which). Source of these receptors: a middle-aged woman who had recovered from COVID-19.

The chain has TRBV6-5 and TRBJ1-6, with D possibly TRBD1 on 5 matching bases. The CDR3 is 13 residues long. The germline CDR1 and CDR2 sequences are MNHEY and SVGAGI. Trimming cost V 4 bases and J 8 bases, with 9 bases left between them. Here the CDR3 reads CASSLQVYSPLHF. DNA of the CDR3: TGTGCCAGCAGTTTACAGGTTTATTCACCCCTCCACTTT.

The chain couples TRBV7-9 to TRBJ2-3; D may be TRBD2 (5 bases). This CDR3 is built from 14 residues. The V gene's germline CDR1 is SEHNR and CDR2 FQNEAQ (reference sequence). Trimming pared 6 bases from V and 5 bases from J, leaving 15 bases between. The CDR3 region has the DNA TGTGCCAGCAGTTTACACCGGGAAAAAGATACGCAGTATTTT. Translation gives CASSLHREKDTQYF.

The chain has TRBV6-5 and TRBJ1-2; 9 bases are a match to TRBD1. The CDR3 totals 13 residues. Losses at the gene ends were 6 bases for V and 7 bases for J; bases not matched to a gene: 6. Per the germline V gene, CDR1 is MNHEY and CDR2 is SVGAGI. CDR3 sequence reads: CASRTGQGAGYTF. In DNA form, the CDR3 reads TGTGCCAGCAGAACGGGACAGGGAGCTGGCTACACCTTC.

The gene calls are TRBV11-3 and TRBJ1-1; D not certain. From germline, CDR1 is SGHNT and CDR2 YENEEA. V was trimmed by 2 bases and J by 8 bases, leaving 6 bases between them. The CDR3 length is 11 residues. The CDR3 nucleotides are TGTGCCAGCAGCTTAAGGAGCGAAGCTTTCTTT. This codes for CASSLRSEAFF.

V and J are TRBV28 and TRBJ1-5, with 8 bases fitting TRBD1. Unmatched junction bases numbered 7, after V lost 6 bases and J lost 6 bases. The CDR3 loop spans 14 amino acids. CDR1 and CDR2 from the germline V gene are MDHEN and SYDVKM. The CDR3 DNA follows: TGTGCCAGCAGCACAGGACAGGGTTCTCAGCCCCAGCATTTT. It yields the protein CASSTGQGSQPQHF.

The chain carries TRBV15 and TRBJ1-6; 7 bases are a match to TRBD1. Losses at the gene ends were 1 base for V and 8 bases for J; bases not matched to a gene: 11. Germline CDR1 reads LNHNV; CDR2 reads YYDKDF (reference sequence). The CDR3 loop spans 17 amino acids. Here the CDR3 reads CATSRVEGGYSDSPLHF. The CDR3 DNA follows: TGTGCCACCAGCAGAGTAGAAGGGGGCTATTCGGATTCACCCCTCCACTTT.

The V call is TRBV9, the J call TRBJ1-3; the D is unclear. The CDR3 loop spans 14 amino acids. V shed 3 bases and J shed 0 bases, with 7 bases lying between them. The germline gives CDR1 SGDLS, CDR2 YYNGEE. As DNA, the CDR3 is TGTGCCAGCAGCGCACAGAGCTCTGGAAACACCATATATTTT. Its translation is CASSAQSSGNTIYF.

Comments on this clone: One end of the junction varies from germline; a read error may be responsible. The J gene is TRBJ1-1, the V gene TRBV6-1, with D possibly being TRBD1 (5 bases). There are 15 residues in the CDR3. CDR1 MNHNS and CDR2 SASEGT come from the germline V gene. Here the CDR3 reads CASTESGQGNTEAFF. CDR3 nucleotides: TGTGCCAGCACTGAATCCGGGCAGGGCAACACTGAAGCTTTCTTT.

DNA of the CDR3: TGTGCCAGTAGTCGACAGGGGGCTTACCAGCCCCAGCATTTT. Encoded protein: CASSRQGAYQPQHF. This rearrangement joins TRBV19 to TRBJ1-5; TRBD1 agrees at 10 bases. J lost 7 bases, V lost 5 bases, and 5 bases had no gene match. The CDR3 covers 14 residues. Germline V gene lookup returns CDR1 LNHDA and CDR2 SQIVND (reference sequence). Together with reference TRBV19 and TRBJ1-5, the CDR3 gives the full variable domain: DGGITQSPKYLFRKEGQNVTLSCEQNLNHDAMYWYRQDPGQGLRLIYYSQIVNDFQKGDIAEGYSVSREKKESFPLTVTSAQKNPTAFYLCASSRQGAYQPQHFGDGTRLSIL.

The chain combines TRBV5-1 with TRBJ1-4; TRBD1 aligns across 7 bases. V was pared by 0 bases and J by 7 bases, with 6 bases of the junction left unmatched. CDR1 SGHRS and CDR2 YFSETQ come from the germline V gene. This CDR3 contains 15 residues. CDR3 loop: CASSLDGQVIEKLFF. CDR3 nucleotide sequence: TGCGCCAGCAGCTTGGACGGACAGGTTATTGAAAAACTGTTTTTT.

The CDR3 DNA is TGTGCCAGCAGTTCCTACAGGGGAGGAGAGACCCAGTACTTC. Translating gives CASSSYRGGETQYF. This sequence joins TRBV28 and TRBJ2-5; perhaps TRBD1 as D (7 bases). The CDR3 has 14 residues. V shed 4 bases and J shed 4 bases, with 13 bases lying between them. Germline V CDR1 and CDR2: MDHEN, SYDVKM.

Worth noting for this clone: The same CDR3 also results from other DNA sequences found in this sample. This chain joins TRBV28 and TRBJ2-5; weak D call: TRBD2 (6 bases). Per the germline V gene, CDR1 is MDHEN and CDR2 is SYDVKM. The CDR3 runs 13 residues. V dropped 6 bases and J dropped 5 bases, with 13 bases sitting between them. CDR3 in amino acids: CASSSGGLETQYF. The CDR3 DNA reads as TGTGCCAGCAGCTCCGGAGGGCTGGAGACCCAGTACTTC.

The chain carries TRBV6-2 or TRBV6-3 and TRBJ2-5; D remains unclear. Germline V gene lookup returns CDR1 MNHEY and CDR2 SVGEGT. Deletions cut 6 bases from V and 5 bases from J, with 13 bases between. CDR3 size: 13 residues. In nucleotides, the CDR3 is TGTGCCAGCAGCTTCCTGATCGGGGAGACCCAGTACTTC. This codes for CASSFLIGETQYF.

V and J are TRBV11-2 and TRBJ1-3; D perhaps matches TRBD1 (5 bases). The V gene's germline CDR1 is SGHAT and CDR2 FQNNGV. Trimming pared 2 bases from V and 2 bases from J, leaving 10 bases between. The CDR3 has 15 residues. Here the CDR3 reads CASSLTGSTGNTIYF. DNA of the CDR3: TGTGCCAGCAGCTTAACAGGTTCCACTGGAAACACCATATATTTT.

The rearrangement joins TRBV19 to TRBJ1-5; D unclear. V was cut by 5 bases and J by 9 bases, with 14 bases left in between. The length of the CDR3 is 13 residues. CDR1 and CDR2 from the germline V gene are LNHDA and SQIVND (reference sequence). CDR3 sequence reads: CASSAAARGPQHF. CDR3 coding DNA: TGTGCCAGTAGTGCGGCCGCTCGGGGGCCCCAGCATTTT.